What follows are 11 T cell receptor beta chains derived from one specimen sequenced in a study of T cells in Graves' hyperthyroidism and ophthalmopathy. RNA transcripts were the template for amplifying TCR beta CDR3 regions. TCR CDR3 regions were first amplified by RT-PCR with HTBI primers. In TCRdb, the multiplex PCR reads were re-called with MiXCR into one record per CDR3 protein. Of around 760,000 distinct CDR3 sequences listed, about a third were seen once; the top ten hold more than 25%. Sequenced input: blood. The receptors shown here come from a middle-aged woman with Graves' hyperthyroidism.

V and J are TRBV5-1 and TRBJ1-5; TRBD1 is a possible D gene (6 bases). The CDR3 loop spans 15 amino acids. V lost 4 bases and J 4 bases, leaving 15 bases between the germline ends. Germline values: CDR1 SGHRS, CDR2 YFSETQ. The CDR3 loop is CASSQEGGINQPQHF. CDR3 bases: TGCGCCAGCAGCCAAGAAGGGGGGATAAATCAGCCCCAGCATTTT.

The chain uses TRBV29-1 and TRBJ1-2, with D possibly TRBD1 on 5 matching bases. The CDR3 covers 12 residues. Germline V CDR1 and CDR2: SQVTM, ANQGSEA. Trimming removed 5 bases from V and 3 bases from J, with 10 bases in between. CDR3 sequence (DNA): TGCAGCGTTTCGACAGAAGACTATGGCTACACCTTC. Its translation: CSVSTEDYGYTF.

About this clonotype: A clone one base away is much larger, so this may be a read error. The gene calls are TRBV29-1 and TRBJ1-1; maybe TRBD1 (6 bases). Looked up from germline, CDR1 is SQVTM and CDR2 is ANQGSEA. CDR3 size: 12 residues. As DNA, the CDR3 is TGCGGCGTTGAAGATCCCCAGGGGTGGGCTTTCTTT. As protein: CGVEDPQGWAFF.

The rearrangement uses TRBV28 and TRBJ1-2; perhaps TRBD1 as D (5 bases). CDR1 is MDHEN, CDR2 SYDVKM, per germline. The CDR3 is 15 amino acids. Trimming cost V 5 bases and J 1 base, with 14 bases left between them. The CDR3, as DNA: TGTGCCAGCAGTCAACAAGAGGGGTTTAACTATGGCTACACCTTC. This codes for CASSQQEGFNYGYTF.

CDR3 sequence reads: CADSDNQPQHF. The CDR3 DNA sequence: TGTGCCGACAGCGACAATCAGCCCCAGCATTTT. The chain has TRBV5-6 and TRBJ1-5, with a possible D match to TRBD1 (5 bases). Germline CDR1 is SGHDT and CDR2 is YYEEEE. V was pared by 10 bases and J by 3 bases, with 8 bases between. There are 11 residues in the CDR3.

Regarding this clonotype: This sequence may be a read error, since a much larger clone differs from it by one base. The rearrangement links TRBV5-1 to TRBJ2-7, with 8 bases identical to TRBD2. The J segment lost 5 bases and the V segment lost 4 bases, leaving 8 bases of the junction unmatched. This CDR3 spans 14 amino acids. Germline V CDR1 and CDR2: SGHRS, YFSETQ. The DNA for the CDR3 is TGCGCCAGCAGCCTCAGCGGGAGCTATAACGAGCAGTACTTC. This encodes CASSLSGSYNEQYF.

The table lists this clonotype with many counts. CDR3 residues: CSARDQGAYEQYF. In DNA form, the CDR3 reads TGCAGTGCTAGGGATCAGGGGGCCTACGAGCAGTACTTC. The V gene is TRBV20-1, the J gene TRBJ2-7; 7 bases agree with TRBD1. Germline values: CDR1 DFQATT, CDR2 SNEGSKA (reference sequence). After removal of 3 bases from V and 2 bases from J, the junction contained 4 bases not matched to a gene. This CDR3 has 13 amino acids.

This clonotype showed up many times. V and J are TRBV5-6 and TRBJ1-6; unclear D gene. The CDR3 totals 14 residues. CDR1 is SGHDT, CDR2 YYEEEE, per germline. Trimming cost V 2 bases and J 7 bases, with 10 bases left between them. Here the CDR3 DNA reads TGTGCCAGCAGCTTCGGAGCGGGCAATTCACCCCTCCACTTT. It encodes CASSFGAGNSPLHF.

This clonotype was found a few times. For the CDR3, the DNA is TGTGCCAGCAGCCTCTCTGTTGGAACCGGGGAGACCCAGTACTTC. It encodes CASSLSVGTGETQYF. The gene calls are TRBV14 and TRBJ2-5, with D uncertain. The germline V gene has CDR1 SGHDN and CDR2 FVKESK. Trimming stripped 4 bases from V and 5 bases from J, with 17 bases between. CDR3 length: 15 residues.

Notes on this clonotype: The junction departs from the called germline gene at one end, perhaps through a read error. The chain carries TRBV29-1 and TRBJ2-6, with TRBD1 matching 10 bases. The CDR3 covers 13 residues. The germline V gene encodes CDR1 SQVTM and CDR2 ANQGSEA. The CDR3 DNA is TGCAGCGTTGAAGATGAGGGACAGGGGCTTCAAGCTTTC. Protein product: CSVEDEGQGLQAF.

The sample holds a few counts of this clonotype. Compared with germline, one end of the junction differs, possibly owing to a read error. The J gene is TRBJ1-1, the V gene TRBV11-3; possible D gene TRBD1, 6 bases. CDR1 SGHNT and CDR2 YENEEA come from the germline V gene. This CDR3 region has 16 residues. The CDR3 DNA reads as TGTACCAGCAGCGGACCCAGGGGCCGGAAGGACACTGAAGCTTTCTTT. It translates to CTSSGPRGRKDTEAFF.